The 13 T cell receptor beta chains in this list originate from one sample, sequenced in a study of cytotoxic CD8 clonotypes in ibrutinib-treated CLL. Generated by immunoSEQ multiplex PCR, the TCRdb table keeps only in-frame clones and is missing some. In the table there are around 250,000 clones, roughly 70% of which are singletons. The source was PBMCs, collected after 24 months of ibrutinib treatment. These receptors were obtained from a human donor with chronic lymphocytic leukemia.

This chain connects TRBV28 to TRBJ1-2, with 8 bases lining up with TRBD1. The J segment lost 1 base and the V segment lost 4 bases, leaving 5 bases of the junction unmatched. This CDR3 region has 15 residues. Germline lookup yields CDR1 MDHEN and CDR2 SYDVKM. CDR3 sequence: CASSSQGAVNYGYTF. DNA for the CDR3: TGTGCCAGCAGTTCCCAGGGGGCTGTTAACTATGGCTACACCTTC.

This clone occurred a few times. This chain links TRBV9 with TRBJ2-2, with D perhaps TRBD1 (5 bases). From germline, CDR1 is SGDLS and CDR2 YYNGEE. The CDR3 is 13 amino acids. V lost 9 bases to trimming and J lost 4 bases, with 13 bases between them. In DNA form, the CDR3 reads TGTGCCACCGAACAGGCCCGCACCGGGGAGCTGTTTTTT. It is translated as CATEQARTGELFF.

CDR3 nucleotide sequence: TGTGCCAGCAGCCAACTTACTAGCGGCGAGCAGTTCTTC. Residues: CASSQLTSGEQFF. The rearrangement links TRBV7-2 to TRBJ2-1; TRBD2 matches 8 bases. Germline assignment: CDR1 SGHTA and CDR2 FQGNSA. The J segment lost 10 bases and the V segment lost 5 bases, leaving 7 bases of the junction unmatched. CDR3 size: 13 residues.

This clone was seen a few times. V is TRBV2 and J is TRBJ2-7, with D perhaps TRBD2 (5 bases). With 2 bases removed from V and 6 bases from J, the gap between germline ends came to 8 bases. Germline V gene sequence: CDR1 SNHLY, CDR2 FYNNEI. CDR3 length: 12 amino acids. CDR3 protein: CASSEMGVEQYF. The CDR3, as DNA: TGTGCCAGCAGTGAAATGGGAGTCGAGCAGTACTTC.

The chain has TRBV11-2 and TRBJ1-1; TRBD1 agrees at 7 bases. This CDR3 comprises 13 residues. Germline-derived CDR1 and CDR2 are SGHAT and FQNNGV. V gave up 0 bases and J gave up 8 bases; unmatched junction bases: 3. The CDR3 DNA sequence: TGTGCCAGCAGCTTAGAACAGGGGTTGGAAGCTTTCTTT. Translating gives CASSLEQGLEAFF.

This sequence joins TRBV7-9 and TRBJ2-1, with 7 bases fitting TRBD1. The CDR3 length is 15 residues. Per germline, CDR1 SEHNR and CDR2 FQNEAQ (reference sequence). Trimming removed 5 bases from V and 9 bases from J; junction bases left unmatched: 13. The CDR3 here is CASSPLAGGSVEQFF. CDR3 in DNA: TGTGCCAGCAGCCCTCTGGCAGGGGGTTCGGTTGAGCAGTTCTTC.

The CDR3 sequence is CAWSGGSSETQYF. The CDR3 DNA reads as TGTGCCTGGAGTGGAGGGTCCTCGGAGACCCAGTACTTC. This chain joins TRBV30 and TRBJ2-5; TRBD2 is a possible D gene (5 bases). This CDR3 is 13 amino acids long. V shed 1 base and J shed 5 bases, with 11 bases lying between them. Germline V lookup: CDR1 GTSNPN, CDR2 SVGIG (reference sequence).

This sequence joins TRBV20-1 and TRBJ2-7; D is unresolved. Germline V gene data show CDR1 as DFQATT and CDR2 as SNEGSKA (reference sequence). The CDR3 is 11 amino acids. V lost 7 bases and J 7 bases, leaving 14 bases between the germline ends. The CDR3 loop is CSVLALAEQYF. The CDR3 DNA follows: TGCAGTGTTCTGGCCCTTGCTGAGCAGTACTTC.

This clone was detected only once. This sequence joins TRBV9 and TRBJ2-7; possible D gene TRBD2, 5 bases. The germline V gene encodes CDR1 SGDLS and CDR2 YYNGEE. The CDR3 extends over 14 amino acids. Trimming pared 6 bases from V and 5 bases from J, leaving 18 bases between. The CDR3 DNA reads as TGTGCCAGCACCCCAACGGGGTACCCGGACGAGCAGTACTTC. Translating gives CASTPTGYPDEQYF.

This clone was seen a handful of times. Written as DNA, the CDR3 is TGTGCCAGCAGCGTAGGTCATACGGCGGATACGCAGTATTTT. As protein: CASSVGHTADTQYF. The rearrangement uses TRBV9 and TRBJ2-3; D remains unclear. Germline V gene sequence: CDR1 SGDLS, CDR2 YYNGEE. The CDR3 contains 14 residues. Trimming took off 0 bases at V and 6 bases at J, with 11 bases between the two ends.

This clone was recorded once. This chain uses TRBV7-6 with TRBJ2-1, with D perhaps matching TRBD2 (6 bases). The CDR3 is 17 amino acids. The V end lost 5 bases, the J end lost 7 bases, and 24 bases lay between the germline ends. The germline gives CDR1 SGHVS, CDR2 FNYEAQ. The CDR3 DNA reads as TGTGCCAGCAGCCATCCGGAGGGCCTACGGGGACCTAATGAGCAGTTCTTC. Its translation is CASSHPEGLRGPNEQFF.

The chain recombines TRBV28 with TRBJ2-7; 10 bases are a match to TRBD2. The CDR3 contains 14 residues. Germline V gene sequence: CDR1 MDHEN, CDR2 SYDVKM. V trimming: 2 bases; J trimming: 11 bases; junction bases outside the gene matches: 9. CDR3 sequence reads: CASSLRLAGEAKYF. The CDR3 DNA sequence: TGTGCCAGCAGTTTACGGCTAGCGGGAGAAGCTAAGTACTTC.

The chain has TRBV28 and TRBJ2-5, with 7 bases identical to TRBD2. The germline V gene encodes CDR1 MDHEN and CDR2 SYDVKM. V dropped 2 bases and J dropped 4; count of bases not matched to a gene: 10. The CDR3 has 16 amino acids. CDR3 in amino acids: CASSLRIWGGRETQYF. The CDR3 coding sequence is TGTGCCAGCAGTTTAAGGATTTGGGGGGGGAGAGAGACCCAGTACTTC.